This TCR beta chain was sequenced during a study of T cell responses to AZD1222 COVID-19 vaccine. The CDR3 is made up of 15 amino acids. Germline CDR1 and CDR2: SGHVS and FNYEAQ. After removal of 5 bases from V and 1 base from J, the junction contained 5 bases not matched to a gene. Data came from immunoSEQ multiplex PCR; TCRdb stores just in-frame clones and leaves some out. In the table there are around 190,000 clones, 85% to 90% of which are singletons. Notes on the study in general: At study baseline, merely a handful of AZD1222 recipients were seropositive.

This clone was seen a handful of times. Antigen: not known. The source material was peripheral blood, sampled 28 days after the second AZD1222 dose. The receptor was derived from an adult who received the AZD1222 COVID-19 vaccine. The chain joins TRBV7-6 to TRBJ1-1, with 9 nucleotides matching TRBD1. DNA for the CDR3: TGTGCCAGCAGCCTAAGACAGGGGGAGAACACTGAAGCTTTCTTT. It encodes CASSLRQGENTEAFF.